This TCR beta chain came from a study of CD8+ T cells in alopecia areata. Study results and caveats: More clonal than normal scalp was lesional scalp, particularly alopecia totalis/universalis.

As the sequencing template, cDNA was produced by extracting RNA and reverse transcribing it. Assay used: immunoSEQ multiplex PCR; TCRdb lists only in-frame clones, some missing. The sample holds some 180,000 clones, more than 60% seen once. V dropped 5 bases and J dropped 4; count of bases not matched to a gene: 5. The CDR3 is made up of 14 amino acids. Per germline, CDR1 SGHKS and CDR2 YYEKEE (reference sequence). It was from PBMCs that CD4+ and CD8+ T cells were sorted. This clone was seen more than once but under ten times. Antigen specificity is unknown. The sequence came from a human donor with alopecia areata. V gene TRBV5-5 combines with J gene TRBJ1-4; 7 nucleotides align to TRBD1. The material sequenced was CD4+ T cells sorted from blood, taken at week 0. The CDR3 spells CASSRQGFNEKLFF. CDR3 nucleotide sequence: TGTGCCAGCAGTCGACAGGGCTTTAATGAAAAACTGTTTTTT.